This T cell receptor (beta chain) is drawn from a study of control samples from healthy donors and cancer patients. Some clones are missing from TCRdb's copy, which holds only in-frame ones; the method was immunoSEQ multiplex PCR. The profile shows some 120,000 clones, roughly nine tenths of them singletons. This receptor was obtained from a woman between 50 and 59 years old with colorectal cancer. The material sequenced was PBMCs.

CDR3 DNA: TGTGCCAGCAGTAGCCGACAGGGGTGGGATTCACCCCTCCACTTT. Protein sequence: CASSSRQGWDSPLHF. This sequence joins TRBV2 and TRBJ1-6, with 8 bases that match TRBD1. Germline values: CDR1 SNHLY, CDR2 FYNNEI. CDR3 length equals 15 residues. V lost 5 bases, J lost 8 bases, and 8 bases stayed unmatched. The variable domain in full, with the rest retrieved from reference TRBV2 and TRBJ1-6, is EPEVTQTPSHQVTQMGQEVILRCVPISNHLYFYWYRQILGQKVEFLVSFYNNEISEKSEIFDDQFSVERPDGSNFTLKIRSTKLEDSAMYFCASSSRQGWDSPLHFGNGTRLTVT.